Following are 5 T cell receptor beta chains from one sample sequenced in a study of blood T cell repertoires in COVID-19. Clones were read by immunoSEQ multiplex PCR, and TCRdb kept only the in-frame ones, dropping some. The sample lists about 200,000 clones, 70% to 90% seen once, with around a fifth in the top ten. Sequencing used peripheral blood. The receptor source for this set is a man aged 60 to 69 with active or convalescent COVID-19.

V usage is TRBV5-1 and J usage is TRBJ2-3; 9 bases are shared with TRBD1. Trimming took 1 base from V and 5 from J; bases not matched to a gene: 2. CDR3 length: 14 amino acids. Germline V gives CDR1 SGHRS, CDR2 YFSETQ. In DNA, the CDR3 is TGCGCCAGCAGCTTGCCGGACAGGGGAGATACGCAGTATTTT. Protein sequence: CASSLPDRGDTQYF.

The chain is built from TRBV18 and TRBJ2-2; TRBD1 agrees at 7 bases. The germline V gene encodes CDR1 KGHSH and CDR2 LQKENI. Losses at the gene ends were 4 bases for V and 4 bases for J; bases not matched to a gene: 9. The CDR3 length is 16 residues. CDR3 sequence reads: CASSRPTGIGTGELFF. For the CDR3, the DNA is TGTGCCAGCTCACGACCGACAGGGATTGGCACCGGGGAGCTGTTTTTT.

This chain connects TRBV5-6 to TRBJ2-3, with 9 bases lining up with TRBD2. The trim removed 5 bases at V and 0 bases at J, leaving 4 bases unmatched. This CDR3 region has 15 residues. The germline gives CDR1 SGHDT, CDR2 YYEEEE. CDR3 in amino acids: CASSRLAASTDTQYF. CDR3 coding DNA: TGTGCCAGCAGTCGACTAGCGGCTAGCACAGATACGCAGTATTTT.

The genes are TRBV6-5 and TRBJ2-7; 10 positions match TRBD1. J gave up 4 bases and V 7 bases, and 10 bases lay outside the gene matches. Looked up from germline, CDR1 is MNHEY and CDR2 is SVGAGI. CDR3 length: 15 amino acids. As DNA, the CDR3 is TGTGCCAGCACCATGAGACAGGGGGCCGGGTACGAGCAGTACTTC. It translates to CASTMRQGAGYEQYF.

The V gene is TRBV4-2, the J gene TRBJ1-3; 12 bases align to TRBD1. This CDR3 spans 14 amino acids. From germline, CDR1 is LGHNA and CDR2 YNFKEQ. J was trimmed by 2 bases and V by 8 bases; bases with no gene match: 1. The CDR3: CASGTGGPGNTIYF. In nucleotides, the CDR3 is TGTGCCAGCGGGACAGGGGGCCCTGGAAACACCATATATTTT.